This is a list of T cell receptor beta chains from one sample in a study of T cell repertoires in cytomegalovirus infection. TCRdb passed the reads through MiXCR, listing each CDR3 protein once. The table records approximately 990,000 distinct CDR3 sequences, around a third of them present only once. For these TCRs, the target antigens are not known. This specimen consisted of cultured CD8+ T cells from PBMCs, obtained from culture after CMV antigen stimulation. The receptor set was obtained from a human donor in good health (CMV status not recorded). Some clones in this sample may be carry-over from other donors' samples. CDR3s include the opening cysteine and the closing phenylalanine or tryptophan. The D gene is left open where the match is weak. Only some rows state a clone size, as once, few, many or a class for expanded clones.

.	.	TRBV5-5	TRBJ1-2	CASSFFGEDGYTF	TGTGCCAGCAGCTTTTTCGGGGAGGATGGCTACACCTTC
many	TRBD1	TRBV7-9	TRBJ1-4	CASSSDRVTNEKLFF	TGTGCCAGCAGCTCAGACAGGGTAACTAATGAAAAACTGTTTTTT
few	TRBD2	TRBV11-2	TRBJ2-1	CASSSRLAGVNEQFF	TGTGCCAGCAGCTCCCGACTAGCGGGGGTTAATGAGCAGTTCTTC
.	.	TRBV15	TRBJ2-2	CATTATVSNTGELFF	TGTGCCACCACCGCGACCGTATCGAACACCGGGGAGCTGTTTTTT
.	.	TRBV6-5	TRBJ2-2	CASRIILGGPGELFF	TGTGCCAGCAGAATCATACTGGGGGGCCCCGGGGAGCTGTTTTTT
.	.	TRBV12-3/TRBV12-4	TRBJ2-1	CASSSPPRTLNEQFF	TGTGCCAGCAGTTCTCCCCCAAGGACGCTCAATGAGCAGTTCTTC
once	TRBD1	TRBV12-3/TRBV12-4	TRBJ1-2	CASSSPTGAIFSYGYTF	TGTGCCAGCAGTTCCCCGACAGGGGCGATTTTTAGCTATGGCTACACCTTC
once	TRBD1	TRBV20-1	TRBJ1-1	CSARDRTGGRTEAFF	TGCAGTGCTAGAGATCGGACAGGGGGCAGAACTGAAGCTTTCTTT
.	.	TRBV10-3	TRBJ2-1	CAIKVEDNEQFF	TGTGCCATCAAGGTAGAGGACAATGAGCAGTTCTTC
few	TRBD1	TRBV7-9	TRBJ2-5	CASSPATGEVETQYF	TGTGCCAGCAGCCCCGCGACAGGGGAGGTAGAGACCCAGTACTTC
.	.	TRBV15	TRBJ2-3	CATRTRHTDTQYF	TGTGCCACCAGGACTCGCCACACAGATACGCAGTATTTT
many	.	TRBV7-9	TRBJ2-1	CAATGPSYNEQFF	TGTGCCGCCACGGGGCCCTCCTACAATGAGCAGTTCTTC
.	TRBD2	TRBV11-1	TRBJ2-1	CASSLRRGTSGGNEQFF	TGTGCCAGCAGCTTGAGGCGTGGGACTAGCGGGGGGAATGAGCAGTTCTTC
few	.	TRBV7-9	TRBJ1-2	CASSLVGRQYGYTF	TGTGCCAGCAGCTTAGTAGGGCGACAGTATGGCTACACCTTC
.	.	TRBV9	TRBJ2-3	CASSQQRTTDTQYF	TGTGCCAGCAGCCAGCAGCGCACCACAGATACGCAGTATTTT
few	.	TRBV6-2/TRBV6-3	TRBJ1-1	CASSYETGTEAFF	TGTGCCAGCAGTTACGAGACAGGCACTGAAGCTTTCTTT
few	.	TRBV7-9	TRBJ2-7	CASSGQEGNEQYF	TGTGCCAGCAGCGGACAGGAGGGCAACGAGCAGTACTTC
.	.	TRBV20-1	TRBJ1-1	CSAGTSRGTEAFF	TGCAGTGCTGGGACTTCGAGAGGAACTGAAGCTTTCTTT
.	.	TRBV7-6	TRBJ1-5	CANSPGSSDYSNQPQHF	TGTGCCAACAGCCCCGGGTCCTCGGATTATAGCAATCAGCCCCAGCATTTT
many	TRBD1	TRBV7-2	TRBJ1-6	CASTERDRVDSPLHF	TGTGCCAGCACCGAACGGGACAGGGTTGATTCACCCCTCCACTTT
once	.	TRBV9	TRBJ1-5	CASSQDNSNQPQHF	TGTGCCAGCAGCCAGGATAATAGCAATCAGCCCCAGCATTTT
.	TRBD1	TRBV19	TRBJ2-7	CASSGLDRGTYEQYF	TGTGCCAGTAGTGGGTTGGACAGGGGAACCTACGAGCAGTACTTC
many	.	TRBV10-2	TRBJ1-5	CATQGLGRYSNQPQHF	TGCGCCACTCAGGGACTAGGGCGGTATAGCAATCAGCCCCAGCATTTT